This TCR beta chain was sequenced in a study of cytomegalovirus exposure and HLA in healthy donors. Overall study findings and caveats: About 87% or about 30% of the time was how often most TCR beta V segments were productive, according to an earlier analysis. A cluster of highly shared sequence variants was likely a sequencing artifact. It was approximately 160 TCR beta chains that were listed as cytomegalovirus-associated.

Each donor was healthy, and each was a bone marrow donor. Germline V gene sequence: CDR1 MGHDK, CDR2 SYGVNS. Trimming took 4 bases from V and 3 from J, leaving 18 bases between them. CDR3 length: 17 amino acids. The PCR was carried out with 60 Vbeta primers and 13 Jbeta primers. Profiled with immunoSEQ multiplex PCR; TCRdb holds only in-frame clones, not every one. This sample carries approximately 160,000 clones, approximately 70% of them seen once, and the ten largest clones take roughly 2.7%. Notes on this clone: The antigen remains undetermined.

The clonotype originates from a middle-aged woman in good health and CMV-seropositive. The J gene is TRBJ1-4, the V gene TRBV25-1, with a weak D call TRBD1 (6 bases). Sequenced sample: PBMCs. The CDR3 DNA reads as TGTGCCAGCAGTGGACAAGGCGGGGGCTGGTCTAATGAAAAACTGTTTTTT. Residues: CASSGQGGGWSNEKLFF.